This TCR beta chain was observed in a study of cytomegalovirus exposure and HLA in healthy donors (dated by TCRdb to about 2017). For the wider study: An earlier analysis of a few hundred of the donors reported 250 to 300 Gb of sequence data and 117 million unique TCR beta sequences obtained from 180 million or so T cells. The study combined high-throughput TCR immunosequencing, statistical association of individual TCRs with disease status, and machine learning to predict cytomegalovirus infection status. The later analysis used no new phenotypic data to find candidate immune exposures, relying instead on TCR beta sequences and their occurrence across donors. Roughly 300 gigabases of sequencing data and tens of millions of unique TCR sequences were included in an early release covering about 620 HLA-typed donors. All discovery cohort repertoires had been generated on a single sequencing platform. Typing coverage varied by locus: roughly 629-640 donors for A, B, C, DRB1 and DQB1; more than 500 for DQA1; 600 to 610 for DPA1; about 450 for DPB1. Class I and class II HLA loci were covered by the typing at four-digit resolution. In a later analysis, previously published TCR beta repertoires from 670 or so donors were re-analyzed and high-resolution HLA genotyping was added so that TCR occurrence patterns could be studied. Roughly 5 DR-DQ haplotypes were handled as single units for association and clustering, since linkage in the cohort was strong. In a later genetic analysis, genome-wide SNP genotypes for about 55% of the roughly 670 donors were used, and that subset was treated as a discovery cohort. In an earlier analysis of 587 of the donors, high-throughput TCR beta sequencing was used to judge whether each TCR beta V gene segment behaved as functional or pseudogenic. The genetic ancestry cluster associated with self-reported Caucasian donors included over 65% of the roughly 390 genotyped donors. The study profiled the T cell repertoires of hundreds of subjects by immunosequencing and related them to cytomegalovirus serostatus. The study aimed to test whether signatures of past pathogen exposure could be identified by cataloging public T cell receptors. A separate validation cohort of over a hundred different subjects was used in addition to the roughly 720-subject first cohort. Alongside the repertoire data, information on donor age, sex, ethnicity and CMV serostatus was compiled. Among almost 400 genotyped donors of the cohort, an average of approximately 250,000 unique TCR beta nucleotide sequences were sequenced per donor, around 18% of them non-productive. Findings and caveats that apply to the study as a whole: According to a later analysis, most CMV-associated TCR beta chains appeared to be HLA-restricted, and the HLA associations seemed to be driven largely by CMV exposure. Assigning TCR associations to individual alleles was difficult when HLA alleles, especially DR and DQ, strongly co-occurred. The classifier was reported to diagnose cytomegalovirus status with high specificity and sensitivity in both the original and validation cohorts. In an earlier analysis of roughly 560 of the donors, most TCR beta V segments were observed in productive rearrangements about 87% or about 30% of the time, broadly matching IMGT annotations. Because HLA typing was unavailable for some donors at each locus, only the typed subset was used in association tests. In the study, about 150 TCR beta chains were listed as associated with cytomegalovirus. According to a later analysis, TCR association rates differed among HLA loci, with DRB1 alleles showing the most associated TCRs and HLA-C alleles showing the fewest. A later analysis found that HLA-associated TCR beta chains were more clonally expanded and had lower generation probabilities than equally common non-associated chains. The only immune exposure information available for the cohort was CMV serostatus. Some IMGT-functional V segments, including TRBV6-2 and TRBV6-3, could not be distinguished by the 87-base-pair reads and were therefore excluded. Sequencing depth was assumed to be roughly uniform across donors in the presence/absence analyses, though that assumption may not hold. Linkage disequilibrium might explain the correlated functional status among segregating V segments, but an unknown experimental factor could not be excluded. A cluster of highly shared sequence variants was judged likely to represent a technical artifact of the sequencing pipeline. According to a later genetic analysis, donors in an Asian-associated ancestry cluster had fewer N-insertions in productive TCRs than the approximately 690-donor mean. In a later analysis, 15,000 to 20,000 TCR beta sequences were associated with specific HLA alleles at a false discovery rate of 0.05. In vitro tests confirmed that a few of the cytomegalovirus-associated TCR beta chains recognize cytomegalovirus antigens. A further reported finding was that TCR beta sequences accurately predicted the HLA-A and HLA-B alleles for most subjects in the first cohort. Because counts were too low, more than 15 rarely observed V segments, including chromosome 9 orphons, were excluded from the earlier analysis of 587 of the donors. Only TCR beta chains were sequenced in this cohort, and the absence of alpha or paired-chain data limited detectable features. Most TCR sequences were seen in very few donors, while some public TCRs were found in many individuals. The authors suggested that the approach could potentially be generalized to other disease states and immunological phenotypes. V-gene and J-gene trimming of TCR beta chains was associated with a missense DCLRE1C variant in a later genetic analysis, and the association was replicated in an independent cohort. In a later analysis, several top co-occurrence clusters were reported to appear linked to parvovirus B19, influenza, CMV and Epstein-Barr virus.

The cohort was made up of 500 to 800 healthy bone marrow donors. All cohort members were sampled while nominally healthy, although unrecorded immune exposures were likely present. CMV serostatus was recorded as positive for about 300 and negative for about half of the 666 cohort members, whereas no CMV serostatus was recorded for the donor in question. Each donor provided a peripheral blood sample, and peripheral blood mononuclear cells were used for TCR beta sequencing. Genomic DNA was extracted from the blood cell samples with the Qiagen DNeasy Blood Extraction Kit. As encoded in the germline V gene (reference sequence), CDR1 is SEHNR while CDR2 is FQNEAQ. The CDR3 numbers 14 residues from cysteine through phenylalanine. The entry retains the CDR3 DNA only, 42 bases that are in frame from base 1. V is cut by 6 bases and J by 4 bases, and the space between the germline ends is 12 bases. Comment on this clone: Its antigen is still unknown. No base-level quality is on record; no much larger clone is a single base apart.

Preparation of the library involved the immunoSEQ multiplex PCR assay. For the multiplex PCR, a mixture combining 60 forward primers for TCR Vbeta segments and 13 reverse primers for TCR Jbeta segments was used. The CDR3 region of rearranged TCR beta genes was amplified from genomic DNA by a multiplex PCR assay. The amplified TCR beta libraries were sequenced on the Illumina HiSeq System as 87-base-pair reads. As for how the authors treated the data: In a later analysis, 70 million to 95 million unique TCR beta chains were counted across the approximately 620 repertoires, and roughly 11 million of these chains were shared by at least two donors. Raw reads were error-corrected and collapsed into unique sequences by a nearest-neighbor algorithm in which closely related sequences were merged to remove PCR and sequencing errors. Alignment of CDR3 sequences to IMGT reference sequences was used to assign V, D and J gene segments. For a sequence to be retained, at least a six-nucleotide match to both a V gene segment and a J gene segment was required. A rearrangement was called productive if the CDR3 had no stop codons and remained in frame with V and J, and every other rearrangement was called non-productive. Following IMGT convention, CDR3 was defined as the stretch from the second conserved V-encoded cysteine to the conserved J-encoded phenylalanine. The earlier analysis of 587 of the donors excluded sequences that lacked an unambiguous match to a single V gene segment. In an earlier analysis of roughly 500 of the donors, V segments were called functional above 56.7% productive rearrangements and were called segregating when the between-donor standard deviation exceeded 5%. A statistical classification framework was built to diagnose cytomegalovirus status from the catalog of TCR beta chain sequences. In a later analysis, TCR nucleotide sequences were compared against IMGT/GENE-DB human TR gene sequences so that V and J genes could be assigned. In a later analysis, CDR3 sequences and most-parsimonious VDJ recombination scenarios were assigned using the TCRdist pipeline. In a later analysis, each TCR beta chain was defined by its CDR3 amino acid sequence together with its V-gene family, and reads lacking a unique V-gene family were excluded. A later analysis removed several hundred highly shared, low-generation-probability nucleotide sequences to deal with suspected cross-contamination and a sequencing artifact. A later analysis calculated a clonal expansion index for each public chain from normalized within-repertoire ranks of inferred template counts. Generation probabilities in a later analysis came from a VDJ recombination model fitted to out-of-frame rearrangements, and those results were checked against IGoR. In a later analysis, TCR-TCR, TCR-HLA and TCR-CMV co-occurrence was scored with hypergeometric tests, and a repertoire-size bias correction was applied to TCR pairs. To estimate false discovery rates, a later analysis permuted the HLA or CMV assignments 20 times. In a later analysis, co-occurring TCRs were grouped with DBSCAN, and TCRdist sequence similarity was added when clustering was performed within HLA-allele-positive subsets. Repertoires with fewer than 30,000 or more than 120,000 public chains were left out of co-occurrence clustering, as were a handful of repertoires with anomalous nucleotide sharing. The source is immuneACCESS, and TCRdb retained only in-frame sequences with V and J called. Part of the clones is not carried over; for the studies checked, unresolved V genes explain less than half of this, and the remainder is unexplained. The V and J calls and clone size are taken from that table; D and trimming were inferred from the DNA. The sample table contains 150,000 to 200,000 clones; only one count was recorded for 65% to 75% of them. The ten top clones hold 2% to 2.5% of the sample.

Sequenced sample: PBMCs. The sequence is built from TRBV7-9 and TRBJ1-4, and TRBD1 may be the D gene, going by 6 matching bases. The TCR was taken from a human donor in good health. The DNA reads TGTGCCAGCAGTCGGACAGTGATTAATGAAAAACTGTTTTTT. It translates as CASSRTVINEKLFF.